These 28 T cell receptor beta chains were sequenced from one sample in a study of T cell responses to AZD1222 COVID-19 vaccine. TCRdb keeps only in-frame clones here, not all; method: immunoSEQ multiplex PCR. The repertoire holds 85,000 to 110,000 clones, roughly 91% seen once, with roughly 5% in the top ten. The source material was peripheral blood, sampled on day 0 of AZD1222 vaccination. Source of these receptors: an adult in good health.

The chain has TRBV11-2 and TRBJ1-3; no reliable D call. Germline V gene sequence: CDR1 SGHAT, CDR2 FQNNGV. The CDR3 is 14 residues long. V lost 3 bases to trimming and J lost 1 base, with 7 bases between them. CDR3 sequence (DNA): TGTGCCAGCAGCTTCTTGAGTTCTGGAAACACCATATATTTT. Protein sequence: CASSFLSSGNTIYF.

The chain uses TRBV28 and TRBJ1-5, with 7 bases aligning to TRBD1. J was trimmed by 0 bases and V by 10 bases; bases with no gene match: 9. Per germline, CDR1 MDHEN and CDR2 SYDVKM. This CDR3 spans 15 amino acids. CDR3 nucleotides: TGTGCCACAGGACAGGCACACTATAGCAATCAGCCCCAGCATTTT. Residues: CATGQAHYSNQPQHF.

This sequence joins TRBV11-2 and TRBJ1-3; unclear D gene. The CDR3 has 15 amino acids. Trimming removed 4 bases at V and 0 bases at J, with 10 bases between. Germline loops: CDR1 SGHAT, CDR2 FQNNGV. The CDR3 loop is CASSYGVYSGNTIYF. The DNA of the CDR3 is TGTGCCAGCAGCTACGGTGTATACTCTGGAAACACCATATATTTT.

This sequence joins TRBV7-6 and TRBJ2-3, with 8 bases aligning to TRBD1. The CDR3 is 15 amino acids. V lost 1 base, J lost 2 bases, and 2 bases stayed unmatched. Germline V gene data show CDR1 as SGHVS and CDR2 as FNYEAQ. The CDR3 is CASSLGQGATDTQYF. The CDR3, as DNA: TGTGCCAGCAGCTTAGGGCAGGGGGCCACAGATACGCAGTATTTT.

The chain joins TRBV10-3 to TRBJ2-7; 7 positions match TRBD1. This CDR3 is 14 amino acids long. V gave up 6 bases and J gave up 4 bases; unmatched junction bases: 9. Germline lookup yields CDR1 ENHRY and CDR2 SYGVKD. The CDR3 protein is CAISMTGYRYEQYF. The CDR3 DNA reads TGTGCCATCAGCATGACAGGGTACAGATACGAGCAGTACTTC.

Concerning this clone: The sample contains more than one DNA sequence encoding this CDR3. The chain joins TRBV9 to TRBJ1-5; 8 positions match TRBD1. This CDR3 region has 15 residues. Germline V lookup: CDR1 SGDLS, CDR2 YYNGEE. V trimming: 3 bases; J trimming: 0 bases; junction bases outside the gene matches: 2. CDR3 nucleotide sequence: TGTGCCAGCAGCGCACAGGGGGGTAGCAATCAGCCCCAGCATTTT. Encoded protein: CASSAQGGSNQPQHF.

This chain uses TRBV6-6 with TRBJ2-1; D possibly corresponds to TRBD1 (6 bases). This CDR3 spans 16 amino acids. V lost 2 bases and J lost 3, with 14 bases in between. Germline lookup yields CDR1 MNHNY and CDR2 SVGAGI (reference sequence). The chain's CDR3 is CASSYQGPPGYNEQFF. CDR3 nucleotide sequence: TGTGCCAGCAGTTACCAGGGGCCTCCGGGCTACAATGAGCAGTTCTTC.

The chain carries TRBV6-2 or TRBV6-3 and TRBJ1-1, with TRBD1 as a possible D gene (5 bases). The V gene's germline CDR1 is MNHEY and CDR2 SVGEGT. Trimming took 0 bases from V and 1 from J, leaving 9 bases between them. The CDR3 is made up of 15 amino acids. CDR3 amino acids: CASSYSRGTNTEAFF. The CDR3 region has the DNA TGTGCCAGCAGTTACTCGAGAGGGACGAACACTGAAGCTTTCTTT.

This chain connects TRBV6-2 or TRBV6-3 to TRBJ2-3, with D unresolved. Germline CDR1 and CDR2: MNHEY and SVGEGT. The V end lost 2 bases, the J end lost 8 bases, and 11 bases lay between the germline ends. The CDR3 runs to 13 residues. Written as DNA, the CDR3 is TGTGCCAGCAGTTACCCCGGGCTTGGTACGCAGTATTTT. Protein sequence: CASSYPGLGTQYF.

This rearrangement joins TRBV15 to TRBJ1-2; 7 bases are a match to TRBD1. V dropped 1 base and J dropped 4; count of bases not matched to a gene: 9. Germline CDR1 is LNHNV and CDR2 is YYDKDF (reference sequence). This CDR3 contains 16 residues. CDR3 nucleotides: TGTGCCACCAGCAGAGCCTACACAGGGGTCGCCTATGGCTACACCTTC. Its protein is CATSRAYTGVAYGYTF.

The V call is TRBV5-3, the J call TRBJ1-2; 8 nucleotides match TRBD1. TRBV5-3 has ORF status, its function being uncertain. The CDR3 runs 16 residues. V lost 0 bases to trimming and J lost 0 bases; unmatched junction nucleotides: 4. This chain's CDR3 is CARSLDQGAANYGYTF. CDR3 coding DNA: TGTGCCAGAAGCTTGGACCAGGGGGCCGCTAACTATGGCTACACCTTC.

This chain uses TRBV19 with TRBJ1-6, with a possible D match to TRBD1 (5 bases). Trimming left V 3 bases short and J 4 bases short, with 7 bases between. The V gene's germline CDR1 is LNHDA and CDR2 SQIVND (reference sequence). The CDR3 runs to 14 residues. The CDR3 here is CASSMGPYNSPLHF. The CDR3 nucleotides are TGTGCCAGTAGTATGGGGCCTTATAATTCACCCCTCCACTTT.

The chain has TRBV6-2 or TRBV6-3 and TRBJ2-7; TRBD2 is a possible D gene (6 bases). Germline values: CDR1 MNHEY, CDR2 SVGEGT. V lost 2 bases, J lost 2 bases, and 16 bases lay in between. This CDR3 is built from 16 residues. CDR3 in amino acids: CASSYRRRGFPYEQYF. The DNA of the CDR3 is TGTGCCAGCAGTTACCGGCGGAGGGGCTTTCCCTACGAGCAGTACTTC.

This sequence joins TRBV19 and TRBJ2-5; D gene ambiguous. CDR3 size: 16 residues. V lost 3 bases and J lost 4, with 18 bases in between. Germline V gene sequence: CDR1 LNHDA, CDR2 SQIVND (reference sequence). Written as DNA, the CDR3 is TGTGCCAGTAGTATTGTGATCACCCGACTGGCAGAGACCCAGTACTTC. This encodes CASSIVITRLAETQYF.

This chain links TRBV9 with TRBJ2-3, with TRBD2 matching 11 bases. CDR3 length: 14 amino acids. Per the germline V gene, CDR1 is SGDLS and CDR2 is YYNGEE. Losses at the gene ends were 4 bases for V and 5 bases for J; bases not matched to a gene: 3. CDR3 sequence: CASSLTSGVDTQYF. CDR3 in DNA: TGTGCCAGCAGCTTGACTAGCGGGGTAGATACGCAGTATTTT.

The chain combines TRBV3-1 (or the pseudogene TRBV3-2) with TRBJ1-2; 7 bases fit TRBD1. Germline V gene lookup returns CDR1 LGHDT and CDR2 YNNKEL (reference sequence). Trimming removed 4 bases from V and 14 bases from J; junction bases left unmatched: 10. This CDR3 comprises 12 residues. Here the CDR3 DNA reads TGTGCCAGCAGCCTAACAGGGGAGGGGGAAACCTTC. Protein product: CASSLTGEGETF.

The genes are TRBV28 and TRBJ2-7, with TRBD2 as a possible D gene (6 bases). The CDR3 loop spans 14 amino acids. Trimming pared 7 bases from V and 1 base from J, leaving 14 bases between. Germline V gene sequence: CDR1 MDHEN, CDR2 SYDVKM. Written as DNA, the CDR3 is TGTGCCAGCATCATCGGAGGGAATTCCTACGAGCAGTACTTC. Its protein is CASIIGGNSYEQYF.

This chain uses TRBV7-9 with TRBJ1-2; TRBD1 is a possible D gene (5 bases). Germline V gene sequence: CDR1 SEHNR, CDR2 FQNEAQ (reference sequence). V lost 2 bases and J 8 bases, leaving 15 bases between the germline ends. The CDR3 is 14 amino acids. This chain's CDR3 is CASSLQGFVGGYTF. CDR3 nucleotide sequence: TGTGCCAGCAGCTTACAGGGATTCGTTGGGGGCTACACCTTC.

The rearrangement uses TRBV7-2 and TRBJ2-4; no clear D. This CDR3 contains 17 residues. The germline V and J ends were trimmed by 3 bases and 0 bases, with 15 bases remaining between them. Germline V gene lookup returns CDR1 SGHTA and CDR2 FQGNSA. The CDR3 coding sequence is TGTGCCAGCAGCTTTAGTTCGTCCGGCTTAGCCAAAAACATTCAGTACTTC. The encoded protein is CASSFSSSGLAKNIQYF. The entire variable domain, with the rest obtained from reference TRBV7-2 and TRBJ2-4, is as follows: GAGVSQSPSNKVTEKGKDVELRCDPISGHTALYWYRQSLGQGLEFLIYFQGNSAPDKSGLPSDRFSAERTGGSVSTLTIQRTQQEDSAVYLCASSFSSSGLAKNIQYFGAGTRLSVL.

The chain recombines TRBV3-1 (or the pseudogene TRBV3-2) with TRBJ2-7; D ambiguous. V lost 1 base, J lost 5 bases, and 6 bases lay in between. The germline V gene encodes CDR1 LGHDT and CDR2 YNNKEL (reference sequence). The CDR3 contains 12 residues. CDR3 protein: CASSQGGNEQYF. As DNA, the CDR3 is TGTGCCAGCAGCCAAGGAGGCAACGAGCAGTACTTC.

The CDR3 region is CAWSVRFWDTEAFF. The CDR3 DNA reads TGTGCCTGGAGTGTACGTTTCTGGGACACTGAAGCTTTCTTT. The chain has TRBV30 and TRBJ1-1; D is ambiguous. CDR3 length: 14 residues. Trimming removed 0 bases at V and 3 bases at J, with 11 bases between. Looked up from germline, CDR1 is GTSNPN and CDR2 is SVGIG (reference sequence).

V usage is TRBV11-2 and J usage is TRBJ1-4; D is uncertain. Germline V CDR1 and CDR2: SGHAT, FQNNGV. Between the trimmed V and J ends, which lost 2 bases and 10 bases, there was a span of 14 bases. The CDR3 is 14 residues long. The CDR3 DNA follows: TGTGCCAGCAGCTTAACCGGCCAGGATGGAAAACTGTTTTTT. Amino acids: CASSLTGQDGKLFF.

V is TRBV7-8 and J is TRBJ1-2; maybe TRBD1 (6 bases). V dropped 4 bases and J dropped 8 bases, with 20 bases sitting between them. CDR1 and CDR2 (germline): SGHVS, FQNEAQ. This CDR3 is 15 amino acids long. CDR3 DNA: TGTGCCAGCAGCTCGCACAGGGAGAGTAATATCGGCTACACCTTC. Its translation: CASSSHRESNIGYTF.

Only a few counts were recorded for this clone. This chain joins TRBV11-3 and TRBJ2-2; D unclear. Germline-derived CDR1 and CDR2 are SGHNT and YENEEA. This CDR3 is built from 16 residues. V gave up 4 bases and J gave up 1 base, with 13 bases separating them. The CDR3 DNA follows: TGTGCCAGCAGCTCCATATTTGGAGAGAACACCGGGGAGCTGTTTTTT. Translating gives CASSSIFGENTGELFF.

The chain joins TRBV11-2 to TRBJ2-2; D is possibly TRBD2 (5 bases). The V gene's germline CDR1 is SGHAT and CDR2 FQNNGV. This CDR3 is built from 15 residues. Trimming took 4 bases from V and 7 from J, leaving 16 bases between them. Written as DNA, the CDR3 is TGTGCCAGCAGCTCTACCCGAGGGCGAAACGGGGAGCTGTTTTTT. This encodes CASSSTRGRNGELFF.

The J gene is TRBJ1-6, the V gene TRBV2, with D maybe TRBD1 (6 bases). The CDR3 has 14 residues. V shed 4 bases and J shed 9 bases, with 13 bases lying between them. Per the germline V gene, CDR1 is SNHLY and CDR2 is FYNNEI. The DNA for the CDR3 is TGTGCCAGCAGTGGTACCGGGGGCGTTTCACCCCTCCACTTT. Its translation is CASSGTGGVSPLHF.

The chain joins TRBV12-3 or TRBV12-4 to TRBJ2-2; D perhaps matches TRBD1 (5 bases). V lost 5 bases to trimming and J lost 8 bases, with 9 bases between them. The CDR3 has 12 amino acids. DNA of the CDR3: TGTGCCAGCAGTCCAGGGATGGGGGAGCTGTTTTTT. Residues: CASSPGMGELFF.

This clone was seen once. The CDR3 sequence: CASSQSGRNNQPQHF. The DNA for the CDR3 is TGTGCCAGCAGCCAGTCGGGACGGAACAATCAGCCCCAGCATTTT. The chain recombines TRBV3-1 (or the pseudogene TRBV3-2) with TRBJ1-5; D may be TRBD1 (5 bases). The CDR3 spans 15 residues. Germline CDR1 and CDR2: LGHDT and YNNKEL (reference sequence). V dropped 3 bases and J dropped 3 bases, with 12 bases sitting between them.